This entry features one TCR beta chain sequence. Its specificity is not known. Naive, central memory, regulatory and stem cell-like memory cells within the CD4+ compartment were sorted using CD45RO/CCR7/CD25/CD127/CD95/CD27. The germline V gene encodes CDR1 MNHEY and CDR2 SVGAGI. V gave up 6 bases and J gave up 4 bases, with 9 bases separating them. The CDR3 is 12 amino acids. The data originate from a study of beta chain features in type 1 diabetes. Whole-study results and caveats: A closer apparent resemblance between naive, central memory and Treg TCRB repertoires was seen in patients than in healthy donors.

Of the isolated RNA, all was reverse transcribed, and so the sequenced material was expressed TCRB transcripts. Sequencing was performed with immunoSEQ multiplex PCR; in TCRdb, only in-frame clones are kept and a portion is missing. The data show 310,000 or so clones, approximately 10% seen once. This chain connects TRBV6-5 to TRBJ2-5; D ambiguous. The receptor comes from a woman in her twenties or thirties in good health. Sequencing was performed on naive CD4+ T cells from blood. The CDR3 sequence: CASSRGSETQYF. As DNA, the CDR3 is TGTGCCAGCAGCCGAGGATCAGAGACCCAGTACTTC.